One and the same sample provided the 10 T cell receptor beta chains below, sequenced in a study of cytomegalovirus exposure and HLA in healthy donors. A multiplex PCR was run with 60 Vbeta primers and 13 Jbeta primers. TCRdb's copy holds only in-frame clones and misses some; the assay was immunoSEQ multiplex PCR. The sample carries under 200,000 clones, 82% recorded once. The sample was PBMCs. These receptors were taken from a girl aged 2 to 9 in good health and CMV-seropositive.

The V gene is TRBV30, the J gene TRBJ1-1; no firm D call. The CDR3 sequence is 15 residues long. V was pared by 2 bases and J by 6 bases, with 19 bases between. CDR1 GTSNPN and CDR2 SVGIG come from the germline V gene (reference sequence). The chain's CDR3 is CAWSTGGGLVSEAFF. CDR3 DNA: TGTGCCTGGAGTACCGGCGGCGGGCTAGTGTCTGAAGCTTTCTTT.

The CDR3 sequence is CASSYLVGADTQYF. DNA for the CDR3: TGTGCCAGCAGTTACTTGGTGGGGGCGGATACGCAGTATTTT. The chain recombines TRBV6-5 with TRBJ2-3; perhaps TRBD1 as D (6 bases). Germline V gene sequence: CDR1 MNHEY, CDR2 SVGAGI. The CDR3 consists of 14 residues. V was shortened by 1 base and J by 6 bases, with 11 bases between the two germline ends.

The CDR3, as DNA: TGTGCCAGCAGCGGCGGGGGGGCAGCTAACTATGGCTACACCTTC. This sequence encodes CASSGGGAANYGYTF. This chain joins TRBV9 and TRBJ1-2, with a possible D match to TRBD1 (6 bases). Trimming took 3 bases from V and 0 from J, leaving 12 bases between them. The CDR3 consists of 15 residues. Germline V gives CDR1 SGDLS, CDR2 YYNGEE. Filled out from reference TRBV9 and TRBJ1-2, the complete variable domain reads DSGVTQTPKHLITATGQRVTLRCSPRSGDLSVYWYQQSLDQGLQFLIQYYNGEERAKGNILERFSAQQFPDLHSELNLSSLELGDSALYFCASSGGGAANYGYTFGSGTRLTVV.

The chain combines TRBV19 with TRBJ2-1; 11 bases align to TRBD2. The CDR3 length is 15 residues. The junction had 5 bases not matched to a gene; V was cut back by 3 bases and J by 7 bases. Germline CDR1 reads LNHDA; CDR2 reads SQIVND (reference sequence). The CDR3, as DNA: TGTGCCAGTAGTATGTCGGCTAGCGGGAGGAATGAGCAGTTCTTC. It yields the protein CASSMSASGRNEQFF.

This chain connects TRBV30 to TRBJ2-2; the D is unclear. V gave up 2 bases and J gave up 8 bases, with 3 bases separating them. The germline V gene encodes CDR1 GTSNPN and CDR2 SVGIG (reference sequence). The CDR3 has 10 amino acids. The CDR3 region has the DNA TGTGCCTGGAGTCGTGGGGAGCTGTTTTTT. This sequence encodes CAWSRGELFF.

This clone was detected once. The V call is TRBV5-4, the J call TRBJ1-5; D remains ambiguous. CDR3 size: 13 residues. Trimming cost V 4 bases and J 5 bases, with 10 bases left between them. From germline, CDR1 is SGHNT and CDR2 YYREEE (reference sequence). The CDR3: CASSPGPHQPQHF. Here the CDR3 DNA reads TGTGCCAGCAGCCCTGGGCCGCATCAGCCCCAGCATTTT. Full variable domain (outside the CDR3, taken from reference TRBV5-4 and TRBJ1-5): ETGVTQSPTHLIKTRGQQVTLRCSSQSGHNTVSWYQQALGQGPQFIFQYYREEENGRGNFPPRFSGLQFPNYSSELNVNALELDDSALYLCASSPGPHQPQHFGDGTRLSIL.

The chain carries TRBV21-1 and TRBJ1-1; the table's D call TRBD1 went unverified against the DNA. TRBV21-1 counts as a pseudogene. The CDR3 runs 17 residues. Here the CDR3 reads CASSKAMEEGAYCEAFF. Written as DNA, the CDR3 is TGTGCCAGCAGCAAAGCAATGGAGGAGGGGGCCTACTGTGAAGCTTTCTTT.

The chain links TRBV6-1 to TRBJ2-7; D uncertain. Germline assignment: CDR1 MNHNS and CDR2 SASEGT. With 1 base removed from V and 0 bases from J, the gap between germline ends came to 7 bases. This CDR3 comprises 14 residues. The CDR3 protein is CASSEGDTSYEQYF. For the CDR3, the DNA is TGTGCCAGCAGTGAAGGTGACACCTCCTACGAGCAGTACTTC.

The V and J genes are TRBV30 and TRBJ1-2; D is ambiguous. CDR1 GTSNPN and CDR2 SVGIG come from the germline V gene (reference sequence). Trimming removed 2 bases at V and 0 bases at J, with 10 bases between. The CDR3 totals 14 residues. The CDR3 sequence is CAWSSRRANYGYTF. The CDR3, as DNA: TGTGCCTGGAGTTCTAGGAGAGCTAACTATGGCTACACCTTC.

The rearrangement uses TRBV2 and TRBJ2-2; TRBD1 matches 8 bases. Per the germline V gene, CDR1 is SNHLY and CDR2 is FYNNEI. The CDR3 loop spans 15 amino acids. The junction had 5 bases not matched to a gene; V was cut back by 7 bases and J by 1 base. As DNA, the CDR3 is TGTGCCAGCAACCCCGGGACAGGGAACACCGGGGAGCTGTTTTTT. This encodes CASNPGTGNTGELFF.